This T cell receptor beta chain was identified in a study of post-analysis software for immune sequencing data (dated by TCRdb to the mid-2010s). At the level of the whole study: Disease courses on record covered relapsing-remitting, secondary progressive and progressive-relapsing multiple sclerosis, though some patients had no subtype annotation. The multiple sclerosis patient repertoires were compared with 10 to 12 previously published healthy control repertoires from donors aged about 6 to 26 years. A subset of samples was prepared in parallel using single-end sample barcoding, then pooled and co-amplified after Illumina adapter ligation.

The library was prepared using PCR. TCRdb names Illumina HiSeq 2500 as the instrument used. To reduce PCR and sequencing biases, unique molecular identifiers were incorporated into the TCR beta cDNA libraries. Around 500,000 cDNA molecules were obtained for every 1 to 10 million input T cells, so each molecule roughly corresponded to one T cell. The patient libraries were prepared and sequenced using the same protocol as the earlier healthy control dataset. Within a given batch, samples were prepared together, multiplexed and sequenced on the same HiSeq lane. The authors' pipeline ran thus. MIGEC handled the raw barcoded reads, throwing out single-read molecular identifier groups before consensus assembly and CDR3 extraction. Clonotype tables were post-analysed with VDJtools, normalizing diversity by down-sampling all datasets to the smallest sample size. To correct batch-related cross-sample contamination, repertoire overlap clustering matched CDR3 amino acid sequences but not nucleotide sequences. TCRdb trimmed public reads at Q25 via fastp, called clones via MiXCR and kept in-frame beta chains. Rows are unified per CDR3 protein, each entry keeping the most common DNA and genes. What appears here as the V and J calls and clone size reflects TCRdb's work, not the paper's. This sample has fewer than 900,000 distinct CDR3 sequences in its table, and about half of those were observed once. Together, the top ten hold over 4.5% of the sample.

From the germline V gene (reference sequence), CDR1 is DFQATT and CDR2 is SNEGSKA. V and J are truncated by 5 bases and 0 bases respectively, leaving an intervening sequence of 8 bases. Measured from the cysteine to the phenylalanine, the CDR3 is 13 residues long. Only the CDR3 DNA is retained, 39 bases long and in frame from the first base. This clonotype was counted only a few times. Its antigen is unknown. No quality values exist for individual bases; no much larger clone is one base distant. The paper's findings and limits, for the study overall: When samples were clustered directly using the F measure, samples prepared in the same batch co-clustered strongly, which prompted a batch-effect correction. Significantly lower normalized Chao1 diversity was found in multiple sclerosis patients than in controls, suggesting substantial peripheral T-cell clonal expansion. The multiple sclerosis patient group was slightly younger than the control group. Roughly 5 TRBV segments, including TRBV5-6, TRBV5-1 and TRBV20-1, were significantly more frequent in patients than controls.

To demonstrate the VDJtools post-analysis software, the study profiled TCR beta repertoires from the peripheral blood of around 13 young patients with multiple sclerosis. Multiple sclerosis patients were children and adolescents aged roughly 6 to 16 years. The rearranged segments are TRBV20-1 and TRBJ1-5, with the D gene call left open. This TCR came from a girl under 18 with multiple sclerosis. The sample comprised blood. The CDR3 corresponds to CSAVTNSNQPQHF. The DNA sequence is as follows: TGCAGTGCTGTCACCAATAGCAATCAGCCCCAGCATTTT.